The 4 T cell receptor beta chains listed next were all sequenced from one sample in a study of blood T cells in healthy people across ages. The use of a sample-barcoded 5' primer and a J-beta primer mix characterized a second PCR of roughly 6 to 11 cycles. Each CDR3 protein gets one entry after TCRdb re-called the 5' RACE reads with MiXCR. This table has about 1,000,000 distinct CDR3 sequences, more than 35% appearing once. The sequencing sample was made of blood. The receptors were sampled from an older woman in good health.

V gene TRBV6-6 combines with J gene TRBJ2-5; possibly TRBD1 or TRBD2 for D (6 bases each). The end of the DNA aligns better with TRBJ2-7, so the J call may be wrong. The CDR3 totals 14 residues. Germline loops: CDR1 MNHNY, CDR2 SVGAGI (reference sequence). CDR3 in DNA: TGTGCCAGCAGTCGTCAAGGGGGGCAGTACGAGCAGTACTTC. Translation: CASSRQGGQYEQYF.

The sample holds a few counts of this clonotype. The chain carries TRBV10-3 and TRBJ2-4; no clear D gene. The DNA end is a closer match to TRBJ2-7, so the J assignment may be wrong. This CDR3 comprises 12 residues. CDR1 and CDR2 (germline): ENHRY, SYGVKD. CDR3 residues: CAISPSVYEQYF. Here the CDR3 DNA reads TGTGCCATCAGCCCCTCGGTGTACGAGCAGTACTTC.

This clonotype showed up just a few times. V gene TRBV2 combines with J gene TRBJ2-7; D gene unclear. The V end was cut by 5 bases, the J end by 2 bases, with 19 bases between. The CDR3 length is 16 residues. The germline CDR1 and CDR2 sequences are SNHLY and FYNNEI. Written as DNA, the CDR3 is TGTGCCAGCAGTTCATACCGGGCCTCGACTGCCTACGAGCAGTACTTC. Encoded protein: CASSSYRASTAYEQYF.

This clonotype has only a few counts. V usage is TRBV6-1 and J usage is TRBJ2-7; D not certain. The CDR3 has 16 amino acids. The germline CDR1 and CDR2 sequences are MNHNS and SASEGT. V lost 3 bases, J lost 0 bases, and 15 bases lay in between. DNA for the CDR3: TGTGCCAGCAGTGAGGTGATCCCAGCCGTCTCCTACGAGCAGTACTTC. Its translation: CASSEVIPAVSYEQYF.